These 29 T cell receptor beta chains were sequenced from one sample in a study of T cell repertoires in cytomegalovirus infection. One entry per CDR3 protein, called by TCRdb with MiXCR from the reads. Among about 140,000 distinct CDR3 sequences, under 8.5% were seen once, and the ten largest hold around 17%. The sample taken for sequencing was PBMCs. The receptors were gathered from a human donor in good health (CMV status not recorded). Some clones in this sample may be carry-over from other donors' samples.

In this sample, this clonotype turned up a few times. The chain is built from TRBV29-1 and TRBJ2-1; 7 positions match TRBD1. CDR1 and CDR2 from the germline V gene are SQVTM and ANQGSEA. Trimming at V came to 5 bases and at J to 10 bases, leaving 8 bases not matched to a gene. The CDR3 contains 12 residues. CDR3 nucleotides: TGCAGCGTTTTGCCCCGGGACAGCGAGCAGTTCTTC. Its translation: CSVLPRDSEQFF.

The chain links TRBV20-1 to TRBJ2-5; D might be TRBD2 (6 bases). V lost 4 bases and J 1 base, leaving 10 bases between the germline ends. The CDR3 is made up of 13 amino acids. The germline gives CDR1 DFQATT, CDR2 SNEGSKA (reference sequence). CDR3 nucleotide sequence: TGCAGTGCTAACCCCGGGAGCCAAGAGACCCAGTACTTC. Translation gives CSANPGSQETQYF.

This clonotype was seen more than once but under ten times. The chain's CDR3 is CASSLGSMGGEQYF. The CDR3 bases are TGTGCCAGCAGCTTAGGGTCGATGGGCGGCGAGCAGTACTTC. The J gene is TRBJ2-7, the V gene TRBV7-9; D is uncertain. V lost 1 base to trimming and J lost 6 bases, with 13 bases between them. The CDR3 has 14 residues. In germline, CDR1 is SEHNR, CDR2 FQNEAQ (reference sequence). The complete variable domain, with remaining parts taken from reference TRBV7-9 and TRBJ2-7, reads DTGVSQNPRHKITKRGQNVTFRCDPISEHNRLYWYRQTLGQGPEFLTYFQNEAQLEKSRLLSDRFSAERPKGSFSTLEIQRTEQGDSAMYLCASSLGSMGGEQYFGPGTRLTVT.

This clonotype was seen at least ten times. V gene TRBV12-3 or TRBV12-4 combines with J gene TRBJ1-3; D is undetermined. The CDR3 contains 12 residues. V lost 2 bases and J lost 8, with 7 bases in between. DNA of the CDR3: TGTGCCAGCAGTTTATTTGTCGACACCATATATTTT. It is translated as CASSLFVDTIYF.

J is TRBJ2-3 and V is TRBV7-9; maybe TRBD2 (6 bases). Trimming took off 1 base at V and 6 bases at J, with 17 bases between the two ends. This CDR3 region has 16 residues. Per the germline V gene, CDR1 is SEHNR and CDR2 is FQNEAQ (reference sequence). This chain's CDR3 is CASSLELARIGDTQYF. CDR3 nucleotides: TGTGCCAGCAGCTTAGAACTAGCTCGTATTGGGGATACGCAGTATTTT.

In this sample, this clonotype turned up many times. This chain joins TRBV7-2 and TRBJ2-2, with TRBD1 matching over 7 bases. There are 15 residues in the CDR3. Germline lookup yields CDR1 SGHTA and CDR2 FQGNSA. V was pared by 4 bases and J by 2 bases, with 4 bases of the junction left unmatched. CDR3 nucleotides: TGTGCCAGCAGCTCAAGACAGGGTAACACCGGGGAGCTGTTTTTT. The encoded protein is CASSSRQGNTGELFF.

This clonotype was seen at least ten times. This CDR3 reads CSGGSEGGYGYTF. CDR3 bases: TGCAGCGGAGGATCGGAGGGTGGCTATGGCTACACCTTC. The chain recombines TRBV29-1 with TRBJ1-2; D gene uncertain. CDR1 SQVTM and CDR2 ANQGSEA come from the germline V gene. The CDR3 spans 13 residues. Deletions cut 7 bases from V and 4 bases from J, with 16 bases between.

The CDR3 bases are TGTGCCAGCAGTTACTCGACGACACTTATGGATACGCAGTATTTT. Amino acid sequence: CASSYSTTLMDTQYF. The chain employs TRBV6-6 and TRBJ2-3; D is undetermined. Trimming cost V 0 bases and J 6 bases, with 13 bases left between them. This CDR3 has 15 amino acids. The germline CDR1 and CDR2 sequences are MNHNY and SVGAGI (reference sequence).

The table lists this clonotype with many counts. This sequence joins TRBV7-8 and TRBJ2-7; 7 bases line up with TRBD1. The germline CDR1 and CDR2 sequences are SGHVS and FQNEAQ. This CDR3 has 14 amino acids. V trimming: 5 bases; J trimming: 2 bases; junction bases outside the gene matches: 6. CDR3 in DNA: TGTGCCAGCAGCCAGGGACAGAAAACCTACGAGCAGTACTTC. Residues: CASSQGQKTYEQYF.

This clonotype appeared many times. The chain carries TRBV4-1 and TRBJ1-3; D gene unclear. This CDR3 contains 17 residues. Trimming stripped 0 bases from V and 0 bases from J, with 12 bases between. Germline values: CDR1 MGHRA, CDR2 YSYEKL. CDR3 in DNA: TGCGCCAGCAGCCAAGATAACTTCCCGTTCTCTGGAAACACCATATATTTT. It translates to CASSQDNFPFSGNTIYF.

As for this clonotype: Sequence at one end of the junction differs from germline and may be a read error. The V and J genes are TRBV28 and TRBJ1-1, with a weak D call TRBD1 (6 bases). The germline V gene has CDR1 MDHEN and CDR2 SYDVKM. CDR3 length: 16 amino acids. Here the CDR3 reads CASILLTDRMNTEAFF. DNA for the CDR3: TGTGCCAGCATTTTACTCACGGACAGAATGAACACTGAAGCTTTCTTT. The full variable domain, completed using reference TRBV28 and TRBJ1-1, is DVKVTQSSRYLVKRTGEKVFLECVQDMDHENMFWYRQDPGLGLRLIYFSYDVKMKEKGDIPEGYSVSREKKERFSLILESASTNQTSMYLCASILLTDRMNTEAFFGQGTRLTVV.

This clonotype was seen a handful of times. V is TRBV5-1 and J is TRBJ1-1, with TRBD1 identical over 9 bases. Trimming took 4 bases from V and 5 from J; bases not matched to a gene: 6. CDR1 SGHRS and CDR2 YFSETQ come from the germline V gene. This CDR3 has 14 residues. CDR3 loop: CASSPGTGWTEAFF. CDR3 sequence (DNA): TGCGCCAGCAGCCCTGGGACAGGGTGGACTGAAGCTTTCTTT.

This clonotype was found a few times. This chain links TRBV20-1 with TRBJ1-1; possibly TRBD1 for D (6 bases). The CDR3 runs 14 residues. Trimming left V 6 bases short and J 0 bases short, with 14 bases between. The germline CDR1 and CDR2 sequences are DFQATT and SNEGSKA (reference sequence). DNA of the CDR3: TGCAGTGCCCCACTACAGGGTATGAACACTGAAGCTTTCTTT. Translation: CSAPLQGMNTEAFF.

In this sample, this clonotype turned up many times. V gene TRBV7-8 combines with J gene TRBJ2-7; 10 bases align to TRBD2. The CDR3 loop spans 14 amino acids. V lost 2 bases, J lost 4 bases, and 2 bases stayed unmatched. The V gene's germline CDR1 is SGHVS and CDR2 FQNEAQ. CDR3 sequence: CASSLWTSGYEQYF. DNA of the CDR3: TGTGCCAGCAGCTTATGGACTAGCGGATACGAGCAGTACTTC.

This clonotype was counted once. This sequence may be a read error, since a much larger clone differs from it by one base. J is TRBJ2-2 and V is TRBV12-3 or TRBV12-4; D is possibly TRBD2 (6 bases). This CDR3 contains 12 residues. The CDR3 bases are TGTGCCAGCAGGGAGGGGACCGGGGGGCTGTTTTTT. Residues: CASREGTGGLFF.

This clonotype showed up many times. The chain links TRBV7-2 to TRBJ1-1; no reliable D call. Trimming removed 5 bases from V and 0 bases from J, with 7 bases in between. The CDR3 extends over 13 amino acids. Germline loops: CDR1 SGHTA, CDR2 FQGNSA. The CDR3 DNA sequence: TGTGCCAGCAGCCGCGAGATGAACACTGAAGCTTTCTTT. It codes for CASSREMNTEAFF.

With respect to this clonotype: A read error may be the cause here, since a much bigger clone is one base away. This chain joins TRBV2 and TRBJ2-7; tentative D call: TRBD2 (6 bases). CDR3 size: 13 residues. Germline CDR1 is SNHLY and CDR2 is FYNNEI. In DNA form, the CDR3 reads TGTGCCCGCAGTGATGGAGGGGTGTACGAGCAGTACTTC. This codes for CARSDGGVYEQYF.

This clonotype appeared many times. CDR3 coding DNA: TGCGCCAGCAGCTTGGGGAGCAACGGAGATACGCAGTATTTT. Its protein is CASSLGSNGDTQYF. This rearrangement joins TRBV5-1 to TRBJ2-3, with D unclear. The CDR3 contains 14 residues. With 0 bases removed from V and 5 bases from J, the gap between germline ends came to 10 bases. From germline, CDR1 is SGHRS and CDR2 YFSETQ. The variable domain in full, with the rest retrieved from reference TRBV5-1 and TRBJ2-3, is KAGVTQTPRYLIKTRGQQVTLSCSPISGHRSVSWYQQTPGQGLQFLFEYFSETQRNKGNFPGRFSGRQFSNSRSEMNVSTLELGDSALYLCASSLGSNGDTQYFGPGTRLTVL.

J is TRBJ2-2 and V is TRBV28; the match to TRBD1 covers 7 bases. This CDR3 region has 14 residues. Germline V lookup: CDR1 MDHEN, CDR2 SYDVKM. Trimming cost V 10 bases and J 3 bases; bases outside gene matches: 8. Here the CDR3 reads CANDYTGDTGELFF. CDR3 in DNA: TGTGCCAACGATTACACAGGGGACACCGGGGAGCTGTTTTTT.

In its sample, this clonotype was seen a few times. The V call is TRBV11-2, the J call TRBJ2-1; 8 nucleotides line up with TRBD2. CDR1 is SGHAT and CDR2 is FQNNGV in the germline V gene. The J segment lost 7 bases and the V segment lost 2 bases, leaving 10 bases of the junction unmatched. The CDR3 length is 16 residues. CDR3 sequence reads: CASSLTSSGGRNEQFF. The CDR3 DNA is TGTGCCAGCAGCTTAACATCCAGCGGGGGCCGAAATGAGCAGTTCTTC.

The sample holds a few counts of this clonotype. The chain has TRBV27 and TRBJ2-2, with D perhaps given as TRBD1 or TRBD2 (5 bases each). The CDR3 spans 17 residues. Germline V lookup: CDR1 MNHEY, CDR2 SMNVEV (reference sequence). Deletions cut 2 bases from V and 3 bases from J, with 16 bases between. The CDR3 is CASSLTGGRTYTGELFF. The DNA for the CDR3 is TGTGCCAGCAGTTTAACAGGAGGCAGGACTTACACCGGGGAGCTGTTTTTT.

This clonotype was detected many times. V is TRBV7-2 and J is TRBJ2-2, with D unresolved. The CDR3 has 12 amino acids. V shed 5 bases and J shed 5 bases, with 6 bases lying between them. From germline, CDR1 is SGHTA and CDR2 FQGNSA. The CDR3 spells CASSLITGELFF. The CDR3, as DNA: TGTGCCAGCAGCCTCATTACCGGGGAGCTGTTTTTT. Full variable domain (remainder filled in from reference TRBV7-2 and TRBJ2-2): GAGVSQSPSNKVTEKGKDVELRCDPISGHTALYWYRQSLGQGLEFLIYFQGNSAPDKSGLPSDRFSAERTGGSVSTLTIQRTQQEDSAVYLCASSLITGELFFGEGSRLTVL.

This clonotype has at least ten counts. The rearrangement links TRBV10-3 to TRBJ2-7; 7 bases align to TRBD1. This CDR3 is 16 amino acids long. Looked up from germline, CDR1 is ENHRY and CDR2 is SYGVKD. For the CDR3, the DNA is TGTGGTCCCACCTGCCATCAGGAAACCGACAGGGACGAGCAGTACTTC. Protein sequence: CGPTCHQETDRDEQYF.

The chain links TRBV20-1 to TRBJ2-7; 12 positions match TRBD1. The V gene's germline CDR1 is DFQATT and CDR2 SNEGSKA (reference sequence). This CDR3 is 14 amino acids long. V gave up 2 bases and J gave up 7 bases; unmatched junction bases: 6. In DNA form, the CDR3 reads TGCAGTGCTAGACCCGGGACAGGGGGCCGGGAGCAGTACTTC. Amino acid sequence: CSARPGTGGREQYF.

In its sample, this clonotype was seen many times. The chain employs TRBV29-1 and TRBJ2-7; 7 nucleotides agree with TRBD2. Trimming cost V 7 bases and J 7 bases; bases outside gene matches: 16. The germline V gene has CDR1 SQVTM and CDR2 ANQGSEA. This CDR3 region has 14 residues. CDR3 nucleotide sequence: TGCAGCGCCAAGGAGGAGCTAGCGGCTCCAGAGCAGTACTTC. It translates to CSAKEELAAPEQYF.

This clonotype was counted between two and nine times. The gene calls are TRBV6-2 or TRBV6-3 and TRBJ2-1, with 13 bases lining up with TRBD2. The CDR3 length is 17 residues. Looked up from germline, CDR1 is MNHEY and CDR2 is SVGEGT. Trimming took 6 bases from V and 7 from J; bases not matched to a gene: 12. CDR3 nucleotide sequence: TGTGCCAGCAGCCCGGAGAGACTAGCGGGGGGAGGTAATGAGCAGTTCTTC. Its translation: CASSPERLAGGGNEQFF.

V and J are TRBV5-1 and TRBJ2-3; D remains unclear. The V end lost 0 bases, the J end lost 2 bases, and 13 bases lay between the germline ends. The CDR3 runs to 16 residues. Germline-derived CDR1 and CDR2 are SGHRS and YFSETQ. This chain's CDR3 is CASSLGRGLSTDTQYF. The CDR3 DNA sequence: TGCGCCAGCAGCTTGGGCCGTGGCCTTTCCACAGATACGCAGTATTTT.

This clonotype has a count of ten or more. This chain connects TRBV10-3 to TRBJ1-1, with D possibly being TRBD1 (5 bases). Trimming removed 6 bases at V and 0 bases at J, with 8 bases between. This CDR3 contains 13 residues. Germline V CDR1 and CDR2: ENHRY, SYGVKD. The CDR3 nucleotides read TGTGCCATCAGGATGGACATGAACACTGAAGCTTTCTTT. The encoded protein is CAIRMDMNTEAFF.

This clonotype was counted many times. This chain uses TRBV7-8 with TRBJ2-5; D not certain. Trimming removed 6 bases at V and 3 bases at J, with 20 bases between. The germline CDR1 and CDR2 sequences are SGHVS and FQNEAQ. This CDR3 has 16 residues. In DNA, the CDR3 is TGTGCCAGCAGGACCCTGGTAGGGCAAGGCGAAGAGACCCAGTACTTC. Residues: CASRTLVGQGEETQYF.